Listed below are T cell receptor beta chains from one sample, sequenced in a study of T cell responses to AZD1222 COVID-19 vaccine. The method was immunoSEQ multiplex PCR; TCRdb's version includes in-frame clones alone and lacks a portion of them. The repertoire holds 150,000 to 200,000 clones, with 85% to 95% as singletons. The specimen was peripheral blood, collected 28 days after the second AZD1222 dose. The receptors here all came from an adult who received the AZD1222 COVID-19 vaccine. The CDR3 runs from the conserved cysteine through the conserved F or W. The order of the fields is V gene, CDR3 length, D gene, J gene, clone size, CDR3 protein, CDR3 DNA. A D gene is named only where the DNA matches it firmly. Part of the rows lack a size; the others show once, few, many or a class for expanded clones.

V gene: TRBV10-3
CDR3 length: 16
D gene: TRBD1
J gene: TRBJ1-5
clone size: -
CDR3 protein: CAISDSRTGKNQPQHF
CDR3 DNA: TGTGCCATCAGTGATAGTAGGACAGGGAAGAATCAGCCCCAGCATTTT

V gene: TRBV7-2
CDR3 length: 12
D gene: -
J gene: TRBJ2-5
clone size: -
CDR3 protein: CASSLALETQYF
CDR3 DNA: TGTGCCAGCAGCTTAGCGCTTGAGACCCAGTACTTC

V gene: TRBV27
CDR3 length: 13
D gene: -
J gene: TRBJ2-7
clone size: -
CDR3 protein: CASSPLSSYEQYF
CDR3 DNA: TGTGCCAGCAGTCCACTCAGCTCCTACGAGCAGTACTTC

V gene: TRBV5-1
CDR3 length: 16
D gene: -
J gene: TRBJ2-2
clone size: -
CDR3 protein: CASSGLSRLYTGELFF
CDR3 DNA: TGCGCCAGCAGCGGCTTGAGCAGGCTCTACACCGGGGAGCTGTTTTTT

V gene: TRBV12-3/TRBV12-4
CDR3 length: 11
D gene: -
J gene: TRBJ2-6
clone size: -
CDR3 protein: CASSGANVLTF
CDR3 DNA: TGTGCCAGTTCTGGGGCCAACGTCCTGACTTTC

V gene: TRBV4-2
CDR3 length: 14
D gene: -
J gene: TRBJ2-7
clone size: -
CDR3 protein: CASSQERDSRVQYF
CDR3 DNA: TGTGCCAGCAGCCAAGAAAGGGACTCTAGGGTGCAGTACTTC

V gene: TRBV4-1
CDR3 length: 17
D gene: -
J gene: TRBJ2-7
clone size: -
CDR3 protein: CASSQDASRQVPYEQYF
CDR3 DNA: TGCGCCAGCAGCCAAGATGCGTCGCGTCAGGTGCCCTACGAGCAGTACTTC

V gene: TRBV6-5
CDR3 length: 13
D gene: -
J gene: TRBJ1-5
clone size: -
CDR3 protein: CASRLNSNQPQHF
CDR3 DNA: TGTGCCAGCAGATTGAATAGCAATCAGCCCCAGCATTTT

V gene: TRBV11-2
CDR3 length: 15
D gene: -
J gene: TRBJ1-4
clone size: -
CDR3 protein: CASRMGSGFNEKLFF
CDR3 DNA: TGTGCCAGCAGAATGGGGTCAGGGTTTAATGAAAAACTGTTTTTT

V gene: TRBV11-1
CDR3 length: 13
D gene: -
J gene: TRBJ1-2
clone size: -
CDR3 protein: CASSLLTAYGYTF
CDR3 DNA: TGTGCCAGCAGCTTGTTGACAGCCTATGGCTACACCTTC

V gene: TRBV6-5
CDR3 length: 16
D gene: TRBD2
J gene: TRBJ2-7
clone size: -
CDR3 protein: CASSYSGIAGVYEQYF
CDR3 DNA: TGTGCCAGCAGTTACTCGGGGATAGCGGGAGTGTACGAGCAGTACTTC

V gene: TRBV7-9
CDR3 length: 15
D gene: -
J gene: TRBJ2-4
clone size: once
CDR3 protein: CASSAGQLAKNIQYF
CDR3 DNA: TGTGCCAGCAGCGCTGGACAGTTAGCCAAAAACATTCAGTACTTC

V gene: TRBV30
CDR3 length: 13
D gene: -
J gene: TRBJ2-7
clone size: -
CDR3 protein: CAWSASLGYEQYF
CDR3 DNA: TGTGCCTGGAGTGCTTCCCTAGGTTACGAGCAGTACTTC

V gene: TRBV5-1
CDR3 length: 15
D gene: -
J gene: TRBJ1-1
clone size: once
CDR3 protein: CASSLEGRYNTEAFF
CDR3 DNA: TGCGCCAGCAGCTTGGAAGGCAGATATAACACTGAAGCTTTCTTT

V gene: TRBV6-1
CDR3 length: 16
D gene: -
J gene: TRBJ1-5
clone size: once
CDR3 protein: CASSERARAGYQPQHF
CDR3 DNA: TGTGCCAGCAGTGAAAGGGCCAGGGCCGGGTATCAGCCCCAGCATTTT

V gene: TRBV7-2
CDR3 length: 15
D gene: -
J gene: TRBJ1-2
clone size: -
CDR3 protein: CASSPSGTTIYGYTF
CDR3 DNA: TGTGCCAGCAGCCCAAGCGGTACCACCATCTATGGCTACACCTTC

V gene: TRBV28
CDR3 length: 12
D gene: -
J gene: TRBJ1-2
clone size: -
CDR3 protein: CASSLRLRGYTF
CDR3 DNA: TGTGCCAGCAGTTTGAGGTTGCGGGGCTACACCTTC

V gene: TRBV3-1/TRBV3-2
CDR3 length: 14
D gene: -
J gene: TRBJ2-1
clone size: once
CDR3 protein: CASVGRAGGSEQFF
CDR3 DNA: TGTGCCAGCGTCGGGAGGGCAGGGGGCAGTGAGCAGTTCTTC

V gene: TRBV7-3
CDR3 length: 14
D gene: TRBD1
J gene: TRBJ2-2
clone size: once
CDR3 protein: CASSFDRGVGELFF
CDR3 DNA: TGTGCCAGCAGCTTCGACAGGGGAGTCGGGGAGCTGTTTTTT

V gene: TRBV15
CDR3 length: 13
D gene: TRBD1
J gene: TRBJ1-5
clone size: -
CDR3 protein: CAIRQGPGQPQHF
CDR3 DNA: TGTGCCATCCGACAGGGTCCCGGTCAGCCCCAGCATTTT

V gene: TRBV6-5
CDR3 length: 15
D gene: -
J gene: TRBJ2-3
clone size: -
CDR3 protein: CASSYSPSLTDTQYF
CDR3 DNA: TGTGCCAGCAGTTACAGCCCTAGCCTCACAGATACGCAGTATTTT

V gene: TRBV28
CDR3 length: 15
D gene: -
J gene: TRBJ2-7
clone size: -
CDR3 protein: CASTLAAGLSYEQYF
CDR3 DNA: TGTGCCAGCACACTGGCGGCAGGGCTCTCCTACGAGCAGTACTTC